This T cell receptor beta chain was sequenced in a study of human T cells and chemical hapten exposure. Looking at the study overall: Small volume differences among pooled libraries mainly caused per-sample TCR yield variation. Study observations and caveats: TCRs exceeding a frequency of 1 in 1000 stayed unchanged under DPC sensitization.

The library gave individual cDNA molecules unique molecular identifiers. A single record per CDR3 protein comes from TCRdb applying MiXCR to the RACE reads. Of some 40,000 distinct CDR3 sequences listed, about 4% are singletons. This clonotype was found a few times. Its antigen is not identified. Described time point: healthy volunteer bleed at 6 weeks. It was from unfractionated whole blood that total RNA was extracted. The CDR3 extends over 12 amino acids. Germline CDR1 is SNHLY and CDR2 is FYNNEI. Trimming pared 7 bases from V and 4 bases from J, leaving 9 bases between. The J gene is TRBJ2-3, the V gene TRBV2; D gene ambiguous. The origin of this receptor is a human donor in good health. Some clones in this sample may be carry-over from other donors' samples. Input material: whole blood. CDR3 in DNA: TGTGCCAGCAAAAGGGTCGCAGATACGCAGTATTTT. This codes for CASKRVADTQYF.